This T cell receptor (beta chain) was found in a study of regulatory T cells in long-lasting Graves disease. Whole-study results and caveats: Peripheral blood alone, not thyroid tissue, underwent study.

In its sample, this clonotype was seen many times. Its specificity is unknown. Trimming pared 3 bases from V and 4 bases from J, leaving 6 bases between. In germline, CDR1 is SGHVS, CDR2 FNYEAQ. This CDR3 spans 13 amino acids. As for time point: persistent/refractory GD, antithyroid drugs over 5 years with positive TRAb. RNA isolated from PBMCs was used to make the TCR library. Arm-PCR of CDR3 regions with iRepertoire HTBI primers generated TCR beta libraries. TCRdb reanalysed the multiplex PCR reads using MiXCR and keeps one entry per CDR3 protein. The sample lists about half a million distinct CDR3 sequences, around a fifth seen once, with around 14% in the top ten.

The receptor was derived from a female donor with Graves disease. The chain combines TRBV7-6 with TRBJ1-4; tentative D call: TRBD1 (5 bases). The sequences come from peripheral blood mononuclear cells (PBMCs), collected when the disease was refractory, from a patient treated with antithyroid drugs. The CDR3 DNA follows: TGTGCCAGCAGCTTGGGGGTTAATGAAAAACTGTTTTTT. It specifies CASSLGVNEKLFF.